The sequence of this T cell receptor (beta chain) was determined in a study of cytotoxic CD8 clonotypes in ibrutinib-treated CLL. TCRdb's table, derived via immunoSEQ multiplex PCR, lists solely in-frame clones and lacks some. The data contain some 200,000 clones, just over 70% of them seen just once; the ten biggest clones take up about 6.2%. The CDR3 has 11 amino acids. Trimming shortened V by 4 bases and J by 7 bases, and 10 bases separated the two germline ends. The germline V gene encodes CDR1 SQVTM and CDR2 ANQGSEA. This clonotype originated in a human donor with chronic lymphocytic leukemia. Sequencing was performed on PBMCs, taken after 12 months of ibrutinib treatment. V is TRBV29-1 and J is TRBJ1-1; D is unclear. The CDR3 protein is CSVGELDEAFF. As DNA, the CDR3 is TGCAGCGTTGGGGAACTAGATGAAGCTTTCTTT.